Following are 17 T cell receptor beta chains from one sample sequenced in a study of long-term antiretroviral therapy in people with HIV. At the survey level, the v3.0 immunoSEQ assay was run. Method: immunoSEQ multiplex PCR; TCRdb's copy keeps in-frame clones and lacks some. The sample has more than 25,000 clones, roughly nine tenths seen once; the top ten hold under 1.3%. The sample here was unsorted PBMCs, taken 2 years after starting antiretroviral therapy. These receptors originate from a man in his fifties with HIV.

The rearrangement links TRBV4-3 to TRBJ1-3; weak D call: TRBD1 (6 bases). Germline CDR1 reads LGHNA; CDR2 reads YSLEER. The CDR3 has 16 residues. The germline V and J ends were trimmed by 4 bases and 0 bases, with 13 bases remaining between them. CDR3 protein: CASSPDRLNSGNTIYF. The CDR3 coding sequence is TGCGCCAGCAGCCCGGACAGACTCAACTCTGGAAACACCATATATTTT.

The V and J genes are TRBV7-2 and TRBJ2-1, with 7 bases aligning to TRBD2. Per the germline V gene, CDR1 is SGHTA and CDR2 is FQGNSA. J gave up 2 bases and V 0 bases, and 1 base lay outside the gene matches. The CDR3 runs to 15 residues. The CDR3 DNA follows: TGTGCCAGCAGCTTAGCGGGAGGGCCCTACAATGAGCAGTTCTTC. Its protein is CASSLAGGPYNEQFF.

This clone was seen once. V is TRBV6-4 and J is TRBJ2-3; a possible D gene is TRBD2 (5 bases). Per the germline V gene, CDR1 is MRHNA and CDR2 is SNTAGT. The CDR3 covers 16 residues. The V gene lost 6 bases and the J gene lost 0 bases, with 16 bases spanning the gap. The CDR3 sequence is CASSLEADASTDTQYF. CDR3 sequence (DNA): TGTGCCAGCAGCCTGGAGGCGGACGCTAGCACAGATACGCAGTATTTT.

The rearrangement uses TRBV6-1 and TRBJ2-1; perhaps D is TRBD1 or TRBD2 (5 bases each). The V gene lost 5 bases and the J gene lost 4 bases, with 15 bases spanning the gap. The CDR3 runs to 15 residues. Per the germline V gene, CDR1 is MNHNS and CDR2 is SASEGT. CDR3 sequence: CASSNGVGVYNEQFF. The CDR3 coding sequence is TGTGCCAGCAGTAATGGGGTGGGGGTTTACAATGAGCAGTTCTTC.

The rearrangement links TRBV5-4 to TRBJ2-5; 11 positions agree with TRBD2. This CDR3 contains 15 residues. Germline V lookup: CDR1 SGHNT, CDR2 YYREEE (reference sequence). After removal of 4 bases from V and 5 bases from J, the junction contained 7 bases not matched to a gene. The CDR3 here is CASSDSGRVGETQYF. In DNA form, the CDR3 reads TGTGCCAGCAGCGATAGCGGGAGGGTCGGTGAGACCCAGTACTTC.

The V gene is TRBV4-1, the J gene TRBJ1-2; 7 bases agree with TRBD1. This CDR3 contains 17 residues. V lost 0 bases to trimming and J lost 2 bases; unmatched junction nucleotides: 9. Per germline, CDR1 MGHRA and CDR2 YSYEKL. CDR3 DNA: TGCGCCAGCAGCCAAGAAATACAGGGGCCCTTAAACTATGGCTACACCTTC. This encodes CASSQEIQGPLNYGYTF.

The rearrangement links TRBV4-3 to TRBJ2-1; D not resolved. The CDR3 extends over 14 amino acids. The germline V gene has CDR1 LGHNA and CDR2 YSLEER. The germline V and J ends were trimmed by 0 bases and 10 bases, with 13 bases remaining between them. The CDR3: CASSQDLGRKEQFF. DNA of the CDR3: TGCGCCAGCAGCCAAGATCTAGGGCGGAAAGAGCAGTTCTTC.

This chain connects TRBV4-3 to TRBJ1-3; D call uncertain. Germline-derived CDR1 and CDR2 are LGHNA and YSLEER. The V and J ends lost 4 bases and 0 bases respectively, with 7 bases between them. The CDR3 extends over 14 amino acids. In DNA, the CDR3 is TGCGCCAGCAGCCCGGGGAGCTCTGGAAACACCATATATTTT. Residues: CASSPGSSGNTIYF.

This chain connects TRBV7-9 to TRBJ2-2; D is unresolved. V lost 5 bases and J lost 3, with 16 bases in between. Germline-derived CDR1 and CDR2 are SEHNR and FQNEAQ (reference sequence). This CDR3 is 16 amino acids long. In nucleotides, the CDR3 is TGTGCCAGCAGCCGACACTTCCTTACGGACACCGGGGAGCTGTTTTTT. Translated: CASSRHFLTDTGELFF. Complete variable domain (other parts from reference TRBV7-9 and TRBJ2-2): DTGVSQNPRHKITKRGQNVTFRCDPISEHNRLYWYRQTLGQGPEFLTYFQNEAQLEKSRLLSDRFSAERPKGSFSTLEIQRTEQGDSAMYLCASSRHFLTDTGELFFGEGSRLTVL.

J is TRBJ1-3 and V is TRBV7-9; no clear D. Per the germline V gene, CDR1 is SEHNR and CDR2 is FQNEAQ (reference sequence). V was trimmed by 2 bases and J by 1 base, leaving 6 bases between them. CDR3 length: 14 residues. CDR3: CASSLQGSGNTIYF. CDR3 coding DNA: TGTGCCAGCAGCTTACAAGGGTCTGGAAACACCATATATTTT.

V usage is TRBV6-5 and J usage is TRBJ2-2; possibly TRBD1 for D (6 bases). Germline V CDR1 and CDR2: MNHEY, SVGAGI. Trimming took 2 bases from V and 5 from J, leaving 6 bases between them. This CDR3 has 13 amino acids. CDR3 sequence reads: CASSYRGTGELFF. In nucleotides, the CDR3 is TGTGCCAGCAGTTACAGGGGGACCGGGGAGCTGTTTTTT.

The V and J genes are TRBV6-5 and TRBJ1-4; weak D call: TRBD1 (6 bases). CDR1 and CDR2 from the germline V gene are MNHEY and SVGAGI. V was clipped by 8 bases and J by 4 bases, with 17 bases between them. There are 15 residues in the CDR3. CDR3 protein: CASSLIGGGNEKLFF. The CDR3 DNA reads TGTGCCAGCTCCCTGATTGGAGGGGGTAATGAAAAACTGTTTTTT.

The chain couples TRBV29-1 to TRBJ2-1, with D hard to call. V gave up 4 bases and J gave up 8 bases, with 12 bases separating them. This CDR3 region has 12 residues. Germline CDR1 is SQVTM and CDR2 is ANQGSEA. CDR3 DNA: TGCAGCGTTGTAAGGTCCGCTGATGAGCAGTTCTTC. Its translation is CSVVRSADEQFF.

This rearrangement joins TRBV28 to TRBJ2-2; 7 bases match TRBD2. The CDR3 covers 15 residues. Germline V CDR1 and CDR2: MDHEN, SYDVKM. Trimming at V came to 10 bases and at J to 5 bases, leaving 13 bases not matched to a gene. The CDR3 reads CATGGTGGATGELFF. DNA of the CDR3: TGTGCCACCGGAGGGACGGGGGGAGCAACCGGGGAGCTGTTTTTT.

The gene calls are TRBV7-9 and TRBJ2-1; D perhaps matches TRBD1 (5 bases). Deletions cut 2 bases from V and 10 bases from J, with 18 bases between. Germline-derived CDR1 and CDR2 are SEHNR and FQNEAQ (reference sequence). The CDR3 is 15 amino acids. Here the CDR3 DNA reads TGTGCCAGCAGCTTAACGGGCCAGGGTGTAGGGGAGCAGTTCTTC. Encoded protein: CASSLTGQGVGEQFF.

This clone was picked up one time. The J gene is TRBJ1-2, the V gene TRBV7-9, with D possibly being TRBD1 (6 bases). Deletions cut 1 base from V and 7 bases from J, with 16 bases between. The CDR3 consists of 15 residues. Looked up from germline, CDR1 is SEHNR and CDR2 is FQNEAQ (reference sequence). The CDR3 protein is CASSLEGLGAPGYTF. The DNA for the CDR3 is TGTGCCAGCAGCTTAGAGGGTTTGGGGGCGCCTGGCTACACCTTC. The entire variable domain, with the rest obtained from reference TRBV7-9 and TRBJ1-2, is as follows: DTGVSQNPRHKITKRGQNVTFRCDPISEHNRLYWYRQTLGQGPEFLTYFQNEAQLEKSRLLSDRFSAERPKGSFSTLEIQRTEQGDSAMYLCASSLEGLGAPGYTFGSGTRLTVV.

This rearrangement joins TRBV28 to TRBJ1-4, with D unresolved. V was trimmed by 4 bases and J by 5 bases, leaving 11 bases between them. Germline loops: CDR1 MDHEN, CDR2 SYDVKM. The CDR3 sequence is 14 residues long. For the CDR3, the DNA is TGTGCCAGCAGTTCAAAATTCTTAAATGAAAAACTGTTTTTT. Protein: CASSSKFLNEKLFF.